This T cell receptor (beta chain) is from a study of blood T cell repertoires in COVID-19. Study-wide background: Acute and convalescent COVID-19 specimens originated in the United States, Italy and Spain.

Per the authors' pipeline: Amplification with reference gene primers provided the estimates of nucleated cell counts. Clones were read by immunoSEQ multiplex PCR, and TCRdb kept only the in-frame ones, dropping some. V and J calls and clone size follow that table, whereas D and trimming were derived from the DNA. There are 250,000 to 350,000 clones in the sample; roughly 90% occur only once, and 1.5% to 2% lies in the top ten. Participant-reported clinical history was the basis for cohort assignment. Per the germline V gene, CDR1 is MNHEY and CDR2 is SMNVEV (reference sequence). With 5 bases removed from V and 8 bases from J, the gap between germline ends came to 15 bases. The CDR3 consists of 14 residues.

This receptor was identified in a young woman with acute COVID-19. Input material: PBMCs or T cells enriched from blood (not recorded which). This sequence joins TRBV27 and TRBJ1-4; perhaps TRBD1 as D (6 bases). DNA of the CDR3: TGTGCCAGCAGTCCAAGGGGGTTCGACGAAAAACTGTTTTTT. It specifies CASSPRGFDEKLFF.